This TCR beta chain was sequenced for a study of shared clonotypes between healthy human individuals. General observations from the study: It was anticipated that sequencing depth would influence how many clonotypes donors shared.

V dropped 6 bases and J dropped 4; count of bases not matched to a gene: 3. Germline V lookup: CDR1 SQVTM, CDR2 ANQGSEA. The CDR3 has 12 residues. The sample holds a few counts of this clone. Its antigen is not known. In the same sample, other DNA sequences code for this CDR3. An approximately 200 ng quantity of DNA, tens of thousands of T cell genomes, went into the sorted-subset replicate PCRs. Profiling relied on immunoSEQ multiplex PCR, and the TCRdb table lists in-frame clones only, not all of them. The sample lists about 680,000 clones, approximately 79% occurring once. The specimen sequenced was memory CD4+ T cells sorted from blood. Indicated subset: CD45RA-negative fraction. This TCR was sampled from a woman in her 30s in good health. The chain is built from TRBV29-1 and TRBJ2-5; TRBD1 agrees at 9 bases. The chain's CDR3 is CSVRTGVETQYF. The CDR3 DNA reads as TGCAGCGTCAGGACAGGGGTAGAGACCCAGTACTTC. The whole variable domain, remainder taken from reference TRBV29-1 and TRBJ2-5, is SAVISQKPSRDICQRGTSLTIQCQVDSQVTMMFWYRQQPGQSLTLIATANQGSEATYESGFVIDKFPISRPNLTFSTLTVSNMSPEDSSIYLCSVRTGVETQYFGPGTRLLVL.